This paragraph covers one TCR beta chain sequence. Its matching antigen is unknown. This sample was included in a study of human T cells and chemical hapten exposure. Study background: Sensitization was performed using 2% DPC on a roughly 2 cm by roughly 2 cm upper inner arm skin site. During the roughly 24-week study period, patients had diphenylcyclopropenone applied to the scalp every week. General study results and limits: Compared to controls, expanded TCRs made significantly more large clusters of similar CDR3s.

Single cDNA molecules in the library carried unique molecular identifiers attached during preparation. TCRdb fed the RACE reads into MiXCR, producing one record per CDR3 protein. This table holds roughly 74,000 distinct CDR3 sequences, 32% found once. Time point reported: patch test 1, 2 weeks after DPC sensitization. Treatment specified: therapeutic diphenylcyclopropenone sensitization with weekly scalp DPC. V was pared by 3 bases and J by 7 bases, with 19 bases between. This CDR3 contains 16 residues. The germline CDR1 and CDR2 sequences are LNHDA and SQIVND (reference sequence). This specimen was whole blood, taken in connection with sensitization to the hapten diphenylcyclopropenone (DPC). The chain employs TRBV19 and TRBJ2-1; possibly TRBD1 or TRBD2 for D (7 bases each). The sequence derives from a man aged 35 to 55 with alopecia areata. Some clones in this sample may be carry-over from other donors' samples. The CDR3 DNA is TGTGCCAGTAGTATCACTGGGGGGGGCAGGGGGAATGAGCAGTTCTTC. Its protein is CASSITGGGRGNEQFF. The whole variable domain, remainder taken from reference TRBV19 and TRBJ2-1, is DGGITQSPKYLFRKEGQNVTLSCEQNLNHDAMYWYRQDPGQGLRLIYYSQIVNDFQKGDIAEGYSVSREKKESFPLTVTSAQKNPTAFYLCASSITGGGRGNEQFFGPGTRLTVL.